One sample yielded the 9 T cell receptor beta chains listed below, sequenced in a study of blood T cells in healthy people across ages. With a J-beta primer mix and a sample-barcoded 5' primer, a second PCR ran about 7 to 12 cycles. TCRdb recomputed calls from the 5' RACE reads with MiXCR, one row per CDR3 protein. This table holds around 780,000 distinct CDR3 sequences, roughly 24% found once. These data were also filed under a second study, of T cells of mothers and their children.

The material sequenced was blood. These receptor sequences come from a boy between 10 and 17 years old in good health.

This clonotype was counted between two and nine times. The rearrangement links TRBV7-9 to TRBJ2-5; 7 bases line up with TRBD1. Gene TRBJ2-7 matches the end of the DNA better, so the J call may be wrong. The germline V gene encodes CDR1 SEHNR and CDR2 FQNEAQ (reference sequence). The CDR3 runs to 14 residues. In nucleotides, the CDR3 is TGTGCCAGCAGCTTACAACAGGGGAACTACGAGCAGTACTTC. Its protein product is CASSLQQGNYEQYF.

The chain links TRBV18 to TRBJ2-2; TRBD1 matches at 7 bases. Germline loops: CDR1 KGHSH, CDR2 LQKENI. The CDR3 loop spans 14 amino acids. V was pared by 5 bases and J by 12 bases, with 12 bases of the junction left unmatched. This CDR3 is CASSSGQTSGKLFF. CDR3 nucleotides: TGTGCCAGCTCATCGGGACAGACCTCAGGGAAGCTGTTTTTT.

The chain is built from TRBV3-1 and TRBJ2-1; 7 bases align to TRBD1. This CDR3 region has 15 residues. Germline V gives CDR1 LGHDT, CDR2 YNNKEL (reference sequence). V was clipped by 4 bases and J by 8 bases; unmatched bases: 11. The CDR3 nucleotides are TGTGCCAGCAGCCGGGACAGCCGGACGGGTGATGAGCAGTTCTTC. As protein: CASSRDSRTGDEQFF.

There are many counts of this clonotype. The chain employs TRBV6-4 and TRBJ2-2; D is ambiguous. The CDR3 spans 17 residues. The V gene's germline CDR1 is MRHNA and CDR2 SNTAGT. Trimming cost V 0 bases and J 5 bases, with 16 bases left between them. CDR3 nucleotide sequence: TGTGCCAGCAGTGACTCCGCGGACGGGCCGCGGACCGGGGAGCTGTTTTTT. Residues: CASSDSADGPRTGELFF.

This clonotype was seen a few times. This sequence joins TRBV5-1 and TRBJ2-3, with D unresolved. CDR3 length: 14 residues. Germline values: CDR1 SGHRS, CDR2 YFSETQ. Trimming took 3 bases from V and 4 from J, leaving 12 bases between them. CDR3 coding DNA: TGCGCCAGCAGCTCAGACCCCGACGCAGATACGCAGTATTTT. It encodes CASSSDPDADTQYF. Variable domain in full (rest from reference TRBV5-1 and TRBJ2-3): KAGVTQTPRYLIKTRGQQVTLSCSPISGHRSVSWYQQTPGQGLQFLFEYFSETQRNKGNFPGRFSGRQFSNSRSEMNVSTLELGDSALYLCASSSDPDADTQYFGPGTRLTVL.

This chain's CDR3 is CASSYRQGAYTDTQYF. In DNA, the CDR3 is TGTGCCAGCAGTTACAGACAGGGGGCTTACACAGATACGCAGTATTTT. The genes are TRBV5-4 and TRBJ2-3; the match to TRBD1 covers 10 bases. The V gene's germline CDR1 is SGHNT and CDR2 YYREEE (reference sequence). Trimming removed 5 bases from V and 2 bases from J; junction bases left unmatched: 8. The CDR3 consists of 16 residues.

This clonotype has only a few counts. J is TRBJ2-5 and V is TRBV29-1, with D maybe TRBD2 (5 bases). The DNA end is a closer match to TRBJ2-7, so the J assignment may be wrong. The CDR3 sequence is 11 residues long. Germline CDR1 and CDR2: SQVTM and ANQGSEA. CDR3 amino acids: CSVTRTYEQYF. CDR3 sequence (DNA): TGCAGCGTGACAAGGACTTACGAGCAGTACTTC.

The genes are TRBV28 and TRBJ2-1; 7 bases are a match to TRBD1. CDR3 size: 14 residues. The junction had 5 bases not matched to a gene; V was cut back by 6 bases and J by 3 bases. CDR1 and CDR2 from the germline V gene are MDHEN and SYDVKM. The CDR3 region has the DNA TGTGCCAGCAGGCGACAGGGAAACTACAATGAGCAGTTCTTC. Protein sequence: CASRRQGNYNEQFF. Drawing the rest from reference TRBV28 and TRBJ2-1, the complete variable domain is DVKVTQSSRYLVKRTGEKVFLECVQDMDHENMFWYRQDPGLGLRLIYFSYDVKMKEKGDIPEGYSVSREKKERFSLILESASTNQTSMYLCASRRQGNYNEQFFGPGTRLTVL.

This clonotype appeared a single time. A junction boundary mismatches the germline segment, possibly from a read error. This chain connects TRBV4-1 to TRBJ2-7, with D possibly being TRBD1 (6 bases). CDR1 and CDR2 (germline): MGHRA, YSYEKL. This CDR3 contains 15 residues. CDR3 sequence (DNA): TGCGCCAGCAGCCCTTTGGACAGCTACTCCTACGGGCAGTACTTC. Translated, it gives CASSPLDSYSYGQYF.